This record covers a single T cell receptor (beta chain). CDR3 length equals 13 residues. Germline CDR1 and CDR2: SNHLY and FYNNEI. V was pared by 8 bases and J by 2 bases, with 13 bases between. The source of the sample is a study of siplizumab effects on memory and regulatory T cells. Sequencing used immunoSEQ multiplex PCR; TCRdb keeps in-frame clones, though not all of them. The table shows fewer than 30,000 clones, with approximately 80% occurring only once. The chain has TRBV2 and TRBJ2-7; D might be TRBD1 (5 bases). Material: memory CD4+ T cells sorted from blood. This clonotype was obtained from a human donor in good health. The CDR3 is CASGIQVPYEQYF. The CDR3 coding sequence is TGTGCCAGCGGGATACAGGTCCCCTACGAGCAGTACTTC.